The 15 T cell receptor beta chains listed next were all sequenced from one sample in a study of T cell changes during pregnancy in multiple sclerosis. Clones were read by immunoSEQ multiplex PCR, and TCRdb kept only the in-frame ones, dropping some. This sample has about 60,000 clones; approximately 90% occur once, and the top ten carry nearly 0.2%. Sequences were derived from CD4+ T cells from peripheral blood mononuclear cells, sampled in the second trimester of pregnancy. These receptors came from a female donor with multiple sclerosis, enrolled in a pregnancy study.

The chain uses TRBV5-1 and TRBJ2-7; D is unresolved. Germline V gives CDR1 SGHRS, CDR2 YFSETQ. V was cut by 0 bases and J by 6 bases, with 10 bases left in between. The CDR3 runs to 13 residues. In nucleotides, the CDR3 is TGCGCCAGCAGCTTGGCCGCCTACAGCGAGCAGTACTTC. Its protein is CASSLAAYSEQYF.

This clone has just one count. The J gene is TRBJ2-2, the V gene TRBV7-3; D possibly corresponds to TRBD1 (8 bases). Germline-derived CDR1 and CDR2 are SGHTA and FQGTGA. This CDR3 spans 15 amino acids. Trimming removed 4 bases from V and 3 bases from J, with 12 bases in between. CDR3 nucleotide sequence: TGTGCCAGCAGCTCACAGGGGGGGGACACCGGGGAGCTGTTTTTT. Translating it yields CASSSQGGDTGELFF.

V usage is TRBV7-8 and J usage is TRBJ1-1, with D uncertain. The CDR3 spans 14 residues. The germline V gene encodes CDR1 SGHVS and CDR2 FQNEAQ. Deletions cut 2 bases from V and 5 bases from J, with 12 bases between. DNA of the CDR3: TGTGCCAGCAGCTTATTACCCGTGGAGACTGAAGCTTTCTTT. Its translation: CASSLLPVETEAFF.

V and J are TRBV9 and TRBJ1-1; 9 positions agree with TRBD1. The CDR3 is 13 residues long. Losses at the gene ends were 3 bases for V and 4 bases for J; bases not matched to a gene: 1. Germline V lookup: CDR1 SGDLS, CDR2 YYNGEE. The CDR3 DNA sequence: TGTGCCAGCAGCGCGACAGGGGGCACTGAAGCTTTCTTT. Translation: CASSATGGTEAFF.

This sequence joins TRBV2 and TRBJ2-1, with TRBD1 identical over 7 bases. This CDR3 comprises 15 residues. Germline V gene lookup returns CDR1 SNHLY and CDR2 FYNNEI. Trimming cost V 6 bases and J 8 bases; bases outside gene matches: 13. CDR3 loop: CASSEQGLTVDEQFF. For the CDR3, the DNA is TGTGCCAGCAGCGAACAGGGGTTGACGGTGGATGAGCAGTTCTTC.

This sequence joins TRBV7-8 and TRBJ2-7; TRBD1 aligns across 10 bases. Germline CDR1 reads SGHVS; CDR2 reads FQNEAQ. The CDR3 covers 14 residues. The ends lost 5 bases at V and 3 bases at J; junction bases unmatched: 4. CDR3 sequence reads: CASSHDRGHYEQYF. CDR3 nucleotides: TGTGCCAGCAGCCATGACAGGGGGCACTACGAGCAGTACTTC.

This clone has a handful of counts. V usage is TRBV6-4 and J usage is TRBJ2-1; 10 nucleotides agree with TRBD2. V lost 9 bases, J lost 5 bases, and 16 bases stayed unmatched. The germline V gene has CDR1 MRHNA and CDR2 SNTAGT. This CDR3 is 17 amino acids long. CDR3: CARGPSLAGVSHNEQFF. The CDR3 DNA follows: TGTGCCAGAGGCCCCTCTCTAGCGGGAGTGTCTCACAATGAGCAGTTCTTC.

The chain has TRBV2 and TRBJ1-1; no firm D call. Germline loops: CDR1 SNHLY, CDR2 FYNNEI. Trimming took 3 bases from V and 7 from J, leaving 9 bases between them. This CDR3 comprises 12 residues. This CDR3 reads CASSEARLEAFF. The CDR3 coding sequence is TGTGCCAGCAGTGAGGCACGCCTTGAAGCTTTCTTT.

CDR3 nucleotide sequence: TGTGCCAGCAGCGTAGACGCTGGCACCGCCGAGCAGTACTTC. As protein: CASSVDAGTAEQYF. V usage is TRBV9 and J usage is TRBJ2-7; D gene unclear. From germline, CDR1 is SGDLS and CDR2 YYNGEE. V lost 0 bases, J lost 6 bases, and 13 bases lay in between. The CDR3 extends over 14 amino acids.

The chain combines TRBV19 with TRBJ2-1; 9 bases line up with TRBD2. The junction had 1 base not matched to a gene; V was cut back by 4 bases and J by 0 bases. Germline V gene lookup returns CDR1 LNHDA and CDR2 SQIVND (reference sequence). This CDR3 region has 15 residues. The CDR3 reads CASSSGRGSYNEQFF. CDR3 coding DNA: TGTGCCAGTAGTAGCGGGAGGGGCTCCTACAATGAGCAGTTCTTC.

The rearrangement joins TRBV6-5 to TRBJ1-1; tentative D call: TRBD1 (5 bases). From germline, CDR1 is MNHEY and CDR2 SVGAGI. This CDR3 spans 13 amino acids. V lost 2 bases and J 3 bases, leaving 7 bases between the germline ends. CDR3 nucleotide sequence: TGTGCCAGCAGTTACGGAGGGGACACTGAAGCTTTCTTT. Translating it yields CASSYGGDTEAFF.

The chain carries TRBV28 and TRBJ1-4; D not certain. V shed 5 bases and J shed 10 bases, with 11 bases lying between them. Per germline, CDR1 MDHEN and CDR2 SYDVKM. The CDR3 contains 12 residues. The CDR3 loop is CASSPPEGKLFF. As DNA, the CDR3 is TGTGCCAGCAGTCCCCCCGAGGGAAAACTGTTTTTT.

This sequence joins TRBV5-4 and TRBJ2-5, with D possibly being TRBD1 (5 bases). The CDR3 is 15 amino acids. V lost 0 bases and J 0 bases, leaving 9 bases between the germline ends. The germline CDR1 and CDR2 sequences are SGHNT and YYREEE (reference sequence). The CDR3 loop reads CASSLGGLNQETQYF. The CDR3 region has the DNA TGTGCCAGCAGCTTGGGGGGCCTAAACCAAGAGACCCAGTACTTC.

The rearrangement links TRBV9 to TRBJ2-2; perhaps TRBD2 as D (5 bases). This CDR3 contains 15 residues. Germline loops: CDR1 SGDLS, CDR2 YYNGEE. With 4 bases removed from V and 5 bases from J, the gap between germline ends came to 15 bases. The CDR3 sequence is CASSPQVGVTGELFF. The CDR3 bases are TGTGCCAGCAGCCCCCAGGTCGGGGTGACCGGGGAGCTGTTTTTT.

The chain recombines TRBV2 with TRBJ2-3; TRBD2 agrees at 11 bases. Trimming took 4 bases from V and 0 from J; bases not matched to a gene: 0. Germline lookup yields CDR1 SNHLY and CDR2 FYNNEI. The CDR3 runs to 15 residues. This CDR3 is CASSGTSGSTDTQYF. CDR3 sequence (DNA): TGTGCCAGCAGTGGGACTAGCGGGAGCACAGATACGCAGTATTTT.